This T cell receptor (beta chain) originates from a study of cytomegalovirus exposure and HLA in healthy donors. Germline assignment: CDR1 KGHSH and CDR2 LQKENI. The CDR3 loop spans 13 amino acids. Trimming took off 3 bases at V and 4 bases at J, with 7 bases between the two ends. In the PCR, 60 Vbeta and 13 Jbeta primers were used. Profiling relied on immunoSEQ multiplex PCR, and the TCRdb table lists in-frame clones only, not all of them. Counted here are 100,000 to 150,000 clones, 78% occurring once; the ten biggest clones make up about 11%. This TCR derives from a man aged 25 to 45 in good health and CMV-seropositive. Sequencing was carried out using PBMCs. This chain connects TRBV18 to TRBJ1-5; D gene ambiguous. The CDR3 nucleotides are TGTGCCAGCTCACCTGGGCCAAATCAGCCCCAGCATTTT. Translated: CASSPGPNQPQHF.